Shown below are 20 T cell receptor beta chains from a single sample sequenced in a study of blood T cells in healthy people across ages. Using a J-beta primer mix together with a sample-barcoded 5' primer, a second PCR was run for roughly 7 to 12 cycles. TCRdb used MiXCR to reprocess the 5' RACE reads, holding one entry per CDR3 protein. Of around 1,800,000 distinct CDR3 sequences listed, around 40% are singletons. The sequenced material came from blood. These receptors all stem from a human donor in good health.

This sequence joins TRBV3-1 and TRBJ2-1; weak D call: TRBD2 (6 bases). The CDR3 contains 15 residues. Germline V gene sequence: CDR1 LGHDT, CDR2 YNNKEL (reference sequence). Trimming removed 4 bases at V and 7 bases at J, with 17 bases between. CDR3 nucleotide sequence: TGTGCCAGCAGCCTCCGGGACTTAGCTGGGAATGAGCAGTTCTTC. Residues: CASSLRDLAGNEQFF.

This chain links TRBV20-1 with TRBJ2-2, with 7 positions matching TRBD1. This CDR3 is 16 amino acids long. CDR1 is DFQATT, CDR2 SNEGSKA, per germline (reference sequence). V lost 5 bases, J lost 0 bases, and 9 bases stayed unmatched. DNA for the CDR3: TGCAGTGCTTGGACAGGACCCACTCCGAACACCGGGGAGCTGTTTTTT. It is translated as CSAWTGPTPNTGELFF.

Only a few counts were recorded for this clonotype. The rearrangement uses TRBV7-8 and TRBJ2-7, with 8 bases aligning to TRBD2. The germline V gene has CDR1 SGHVS and CDR2 FQNEAQ. The length of the CDR3 is 14 residues. V was clipped by 1 base and J by 10 bases; unmatched bases: 9. For the CDR3, the DNA is TGTGCCAGCAGCTTAGGGGCGGCGGGGGGTAGACAGTACTTC. Amino acid sequence: CASSLGAAGGRQYF. The whole variable domain, filled in from reference TRBV7-8 and TRBJ2-7, reads GAGVSQSPRYKVAKRGQDVALRCDPISGHVSLFWYQQALGQGPEFLTYFQNEAQLDKSGLPSDRFFAERPEGSVSTLKIQRTQQEDSAVYLCASSLGAAGGRQYFGPGTRLTVT.

This clonotype was seen only a few times. The genes are TRBV18 and TRBJ1-2; D is perhaps TRBD1 (5 bases). The CDR3 runs to 15 residues. V lost 2 bases, J lost 8 bases, and 18 bases lay in between. Germline assignment: CDR1 KGHSH and CDR2 LQKENI. This CDR3 reads CASSPIDRLSDGYTF. Written as DNA, the CDR3 is TGTGCCAGCTCACCAATAGACAGACTGTCGGACGGCTACACCTTC. The full variable domain, rest sourced from reference TRBV18 and TRBJ1-2, is NAGVMQNPRHLVRRRGQEARLRCSPMKGHSHVYWYRQLPEEGLKFMVYLQKENIIDESGMPKERFSAEFPKEGPSILRIQQVVRGDSAAYFCASSPIDRLSDGYTFGSGTRLTVV.

This sequence joins TRBV10-3 and TRBJ1-2; maybe TRBD1 (5 bases). V shed 3 bases and J shed 3 bases, with 11 bases lying between them. The CDR3 has 14 amino acids. The germline gives CDR1 ENHRY, CDR2 SYGVKD. The chain's CDR3 is CAISDGGKDYGYTF. The CDR3 bases are TGTGCCATCAGTGACGGGGGAAAGGACTATGGCTACACCTTC.

This clonotype was detected only a few times. The chain couples TRBV7-6 to TRBJ1-2, with a tentative D call TRBD1 (5 bases). The CDR3 spans 13 residues. V dropped 3 bases and J dropped 6 bases, with 11 bases sitting between them. Germline CDR1 reads SGHVS; CDR2 reads FNYEAQ. Here the CDR3 DNA reads TGTGCCAGCAGCTTTGGAGGGGTCAATGGCTACACCTTC. Translation gives CASSFGGVNGYTF.

This clonotype was counted between two and nine times. This chain connects TRBV4-3 to TRBJ1-2; D is ambiguous. V gave up 0 bases and J gave up 5 bases, with 10 bases separating them. CDR3 length: 14 residues. Germline CDR1 reads LGHNA; CDR2 reads YSLEER. The CDR3 loop reads CASSQDSPSYGYTF. DNA of the CDR3: TGCGCCAGCAGCCAAGATTCCCCCTCATATGGCTACACCTTC.

The chain carries TRBV6-5 and TRBJ1-1, with 10 nucleotides matching TRBD1. The CDR3 is 15 amino acids. The junction had 8 bases not matched to a gene; V was cut back by 6 bases and J by 4 bases. Germline CDR1 reads MNHEY; CDR2 reads SVGAGI. The CDR3 is CASSLDRGLSTEAFF. DNA for the CDR3: TGTGCCAGCAGCCTCGACAGGGGGCTTAGCACTGAAGCTTTCTTT.

The gene calls are TRBV11-3 and TRBJ2-2, with D possibly matching TRBD2 (7 bases). CDR3 size: 19 residues. V gave up 5 bases and J gave up 0 bases, with 22 bases separating them. The V gene's germline CDR1 is SGHNT and CDR2 YENEEA. CDR3: CASSPPGRGTLANTGELFF. DNA of the CDR3: TGTGCCAGCAGCCCTCCTGGGCGGGGGACACTCGCGAACACCGGGGAGCTGTTTTTT. The variable domain in full, completed from reference TRBV11-3 and TRBJ2-2, reads EAGVVQSPRYKIIEKKQPVAFWCNPISGHNTLYWYLQNLGQGPELLIRYENEEAVDDSQLPKDRFSAERLKGVDSTLKIQPAELGDSAVYLCASSPPGRGTLANTGELFFGEGSRLTVL.

V usage is TRBV20-1 and J usage is TRBJ2-1; TRBD1 is a possible D gene (5 bases). The CDR3 length is 17 residues. Germline CDR1 and CDR2: DFQATT and SNEGSKA (reference sequence). With 0 bases removed from V and 4 bases from J, the gap between germline ends came to 19 bases. In DNA, the CDR3 is TGCAGTGCTAGAGATGAAGTAGGGAAGAAGGGGTACAATGAGCAGTTCTTC. It encodes CSARDEVGKKGYNEQFF.

This clonotype was detected only a few times. The chain employs TRBV29-1 and TRBJ1-2, with TRBD1 identical over 9 bases. The CDR3 extends over 13 amino acids. The V gene end was trimmed by 5 bases and the J gene end by 5 bases; junction bases not matched to a gene: 6. Germline CDR1 SQVTM, CDR2 ANQGSEA. This CDR3 is CSVWGQGEYGYTF. Here the CDR3 DNA reads TGCAGCGTTTGGGGACAGGGCGAGTATGGCTACACCTTC.

This chain links TRBV25-1 with TRBJ2-5; D is possibly TRBD2 (5 bases). V dropped 1 base and J dropped 4 bases, with 13 bases sitting between them. Per germline, CDR1 MGHDK and CDR2 SYGVNS. CDR3 length: 15 amino acids. CDR3 sequence reads: CASSESGLRGETQYF. The DNA of the CDR3 is TGTGCCAGCAGTGAATCGGGCCTACGGGGAGAGACCCAGTACTTC.

This clonotype showed up just a few times. This chain connects TRBV24-1 to TRBJ1-5; D is perhaps TRBD1 (5 bases). Germline CDR1 reads KGHDR; CDR2 reads SFDVKD. The CDR3 runs 13 residues. V shed 8 bases and J shed 3 bases, with 10 bases lying between them. As DNA, the CDR3 is TGTGCCACCAATGCAGGGATCAATCAGCCCCAGCATTTT. Translated: CATNAGINQPQHF.

The rearrangement joins TRBV27 to TRBJ2-4; 10 positions match TRBD1. Near its end, the DNA agrees better with TRBJ2-7, so the J call may be wrong. Germline CDR1 and CDR2: MNHEY and SMNVEV (reference sequence). The length of the CDR3 is 16 residues. In DNA form, the CDR3 reads TGTGCCAGCAGTGGAACGTCCGGGACAGGGGAATACGAGCAGTACTTC. Residues: CASSGTSGTGEYEQYF.

This clonotype was counted a single time. The chain couples TRBV27 to TRBJ1-2; D gene unclear. Germline assignment: CDR1 MNHEY and CDR2 SMNVEV (reference sequence). Trimming took off 7 bases at V and 6 bases at J, with 12 bases between the two ends. This CDR3 is 12 amino acids long. The CDR3 DNA reads as TGTGCCAGCAAGCAAGCGGGGAATGGCTACACCTTC. This codes for CASKQAGNGYTF.

This clonotype was seen only a few times. The V and J genes are TRBV9 and TRBJ2-1; TRBD2 might be the D (7 bases). This CDR3 comprises 17 residues. V was cut by 0 bases and J by 5 bases, with 18 bases left in between. Germline values: CDR1 SGDLS, CDR2 YYNGEE. For the CDR3, the DNA is TGTGCCAGCAGCGTAGGTGTTGGGGGGGGCGGCGACAATGAGCAGTTCTTC. Translation gives CASSVGVGGGGDNEQFF.

This sequence joins TRBV11-1 and TRBJ2-4; D gene unclear. Germline V gene sequence: CDR1 SGHAT, CDR2 FQDESV (reference sequence). Trimming stripped 4 bases from V and 5 bases from J, with 9 bases between. The CDR3 spans 13 residues. Here the CDR3 reads CASSWDAENIQYF. CDR3 nucleotide sequence: TGTGCCAGCAGCTGGGATGCTGAAAACATTCAGTACTTC. Variable domain in full (rest from reference TRBV11-1 and TRBJ2-4): EAEVAQSPRYKITEKSQAVAFWCDPISGHATLYWYRQILGQGPELLVQFQDESVVDDSQLPKDRFSAERLKGVDSTLKIQPAELGDSAMYLCASSWDAENIQYFGAGTRLSVL.

The rearrangement uses TRBV5-6 and TRBJ2-5; D is perhaps TRBD1 (6 bases). The V and J ends lost 6 bases and 2 bases respectively, with 14 bases between them. Germline assignment: CDR1 SGHDT and CDR2 YYEEEE. This CDR3 spans 14 amino acids. CDR3 residues: CASKPNRAQETQYF. The DNA of the CDR3 is TGTGCCAGCAAACCTAACAGGGCTCAAGAGACCCAGTACTTC.

This chain links TRBV19 with TRBJ2-7, with a tentative D call TRBD2 (6 bases). The V end was cut by 5 bases, the J end by 7 bases, with 18 bases between. The CDR3 totals 14 residues. Per the germline V gene, CDR1 is LNHDA and CDR2 is SQIVND (reference sequence). The CDR3 region has the DNA TGTGCCAGTAGTGACAAGGACTACCCTAAGGAGCAGTACTTC. The encoded protein is CASSDKDYPKEQYF. The full variable domain, completed using reference TRBV19 and TRBJ2-7, is DGGITQSPKYLFRKEGQNVTLSCEQNLNHDAMYWYRQDPGQGLRLIYYSQIVNDFQKGDIAEGYSVSREKKESFPLTVTSAQKNPTAFYLCASSDKDYPKEQYFGPGTRLTVT.

The V and J genes are TRBV24-1 and TRBJ2-7; D unresolved. Per germline, CDR1 KGHDR and CDR2 SFDVKD. The CDR3 runs to 12 residues. Trimming left V 3 bases short and J 2 bases short, with 4 bases between. DNA of the CDR3: TGTGCCACCAGTGATGGGACCTACGAGCAGTACTTC. Its translation is CATSDGTYEQYF.